This TCR beta chain was captured in a study of T cell changes during pregnancy in multiple sclerosis. Assay: immunoSEQ multiplex PCR; the TCRdb copy retains only in-frame clones and omits some. The table records several thousand clones, 87% of them present only once. The V segment lost 5 bases and the J segment 8 bases; nucleotides outside the gene matches: 10. This CDR3 spans 14 amino acids. Per germline, CDR1 LNHDA and CDR2 SQIVND (reference sequence). The receptor was derived from a female donor in good health, enrolled as a control in a pregnancy study. This rearrangement joins TRBV19 to TRBJ1-2, with 8 bases aligning to TRBD1. This material consisted of CD8+ T cells from peripheral blood mononuclear cells, taken in the first trimester of pregnancy. This CDR3 reads CASSQTGTGNGYTF. CDR3 DNA: TGTGCCAGTAGTCAAACCGGGACAGGAAACGGCTACACCTTC.